The rows below give T cell receptor beta chains drawn from one sample of a study of early T cells in non-severe SARS-CoV-2 infection. One entry per CDR3 protein, called by TCRdb with MiXCR from the 5' RACE reads. The data show tens of thousands of distinct CDR3 sequences, 9.5% to 15% seen once. The sequenced sample consisted of whole blood. Receptors were obtained from an adult who was a healthcare worker with PCR-confirmed SARS-CoV-2 infection or an uninfected control (not recorded which). The CDR3 runs from the conserved cysteine through the conserved F or W. A D gene is named only where the DNA matches it firmly. For some rows the clone size is stated as once, few or many, or as a class when expanded; others skip it.

cdr3_length,d_call,j_call,clone_size,v_call,cdr3_nt,cdr3_aa
14,NA,TRBJ2-1,few,TRBV6-5,TGTGCCAGCTCTAAGGGGGGATCCTACAATGAGCAGTTCTTC,CASSKGGSYNEQFF
16,NA,TRBJ1-3,NA,TRBV7-9,TGTGCCAGCAGCGACGACAGAGCTTTCTCTGGAAACACCATATATTTT,CASSDDRAFSGNTIYF
13,TRBD1,TRBJ1-2,few,TRBV28,TGTGCCAGCAGTTCCGGGACAGACTATGGCTACACCTTC,CASSSGTDYGYTF
14,TRBD2,TRBJ2-7,NA,TRBV7-3,TGTGCCAGCAGCTTAGCGGGGAGGGGTGGCGAGCAGTACTTC,CASSLAGRGGEQYF
16,TRBD2,TRBJ2-1,NA,TRBV6-5,TGTGCCAGCAGACCTCGTGCGGGAGTTAAGGACAATGAGCAGTTCTTC,CASRPRAGVKDNEQFF
15,NA,TRBJ1-4,many,TRBV18,TGTGCCAGCTCACGCGGACAGCCCTCGGATGAAAAACTGTTTTTT,CASSRGQPSDEKLFF
14,NA,TRBJ2-1,NA,TRBV20-1,TGCAGTGCTAGACGGGCTAGCTCCTACAATGAGCAGTTCTTC,CSARRASSYNEQFF
12,NA,TRBJ2-7,few,TRBV14,TGTGCCAGCAGCCAAGATTTCGGGGCTATGTACTTC,CASSQDFGAMYF
14,TRBD1,TRBJ2-7,few,TRBV5-4,TGTGCCAGCAGCTCTGGGACAGGGCTATACGAGCAGTACTTC,CASSSGTGLYEQYF
14,TRBD1,TRBJ1-6,many,TRBV2,TGTGCCAGCAGTGAAGCGACAGGGAGATCACCCCTCCACTTT,CASSEATGRSPLHF
16,TRBD1,TRBJ2-1,many,TRBV24-1,TGTGCCACCAGTGACCGTCAGGGGGCATCCTACAATGAGCAGTTCTTC,CATSDRQGASYNEQFF
12,NA,TRBJ2-3,NA,TRBV29-1,TGCAGCGTTGACAAGGGCAGGGATACGCAGTATTTT,CSVDKGRDTQYF
14,TRBD1,TRBJ2-7,many,TRBV10-3,TGTGCCATCAGTGGGGCAGGGGGCTTCTACGAGCAGTACTTC,CAISGAGGFYEQYF
17,NA,TRBJ2-1,NA,TRBV6-1,TGTGCCAGCAGCCCCTCCCGGGGGAGTATCTCCTACAATGAGCAGTTCTTC,CASSPSRGSISYNEQFF
14,NA,TRBJ2-3,few,TRBV5-1,TGCGCCAGCAGCCAATTGGACAGCACAGATACGCAGTATTTT,CASSQLDSTDTQYF
15,TRBD1,TRBJ1-4,NA,TRBV28,TGTGCCAGCAGTTTATTGGGGACAGGGGGAGAAAAACTGTTTTTT,CASSLLGTGGEKLFF
12,NA,TRBJ1-2,NA,TRBV29-1,TGCAGCGTTGATTGGAAAGACTATGGCTACACCTTC,CSVDWKDYGYTF
15,TRBD2,TRBJ2-5,NA,TRBV27,TGTGCCAGCAGTCCCCTTGTGTCGGGGGGAGAGACCCAGTACTTC,CASSPLVSGGETQYF